A selection of T cell receptor beta chains follows, all from one sample in a study of resident and recirculating memory T cells in vitiligo. Assay used: immunoSEQ multiplex PCR; TCRdb lists only in-frame clones, some missing. The table shows approximately 69,000 clones, with roughly nine tenths occurring only once. Sequencing was done on a sample of blood. Receptors were obtained from a male donor with vitiligo. The CDR3 runs from the conserved cysteine through the conserved F or W. A D gene is named only where the DNA matches it firmly. Clone size is given for some rows only: seen once, a few or many times, or a class if the clone is expanded.

abundance | d_gene | j_gene | v_gene | CDR3aa | CDR3nt
NA | NA | TRBJ2-5 | TRBV7-2 | CASSSQVDSRGTQYF | TGTGCCAGCAGCTCCCAAGTGGATAGCCGAGGGACCCAGTACTTC
NA | TRBD2 | TRBJ2-3 | TRBV11-1 | CASSFERGRGTDTQYF | TGTGCCAGCAGCTTTGAGCGGGGAAGGGGCACAGATACGCAGTATTTT
NA | TRBD1 | TRBJ2-1 | TRBV7-3 | CASSLLRTGGIQFF | TGTGCCAGCAGCTTACTAAGGACAGGGGGCATCCAGTTCTTC
medium-sized | NA | TRBJ1-2 | TRBV5-4 | CASRDDGTSYGYTF | TGTGCCAGCAGAGACGACGGGACTTCCTATGGCTACACCTTC
NA | NA | TRBJ1-1 | TRBV7-2 | CASSLALEGVTEAFF | TGTGCCAGCAGCTTAGCGCTCGAGGGAGTCACTGAAGCTTTCTTT
few | NA | TRBJ1-1 | TRBV4-2 | CASSGALDTEAFF | TGTGCCAGCAGCGGGGCGTTAGACACTGAAGCTTTCTTT
NA | TRBD1 | TRBJ2-2 | TRBV10-1 | CASRDWTGRTGELFF | TGCGCCAGCAGGGATTGGACAGGGCGGACCGGGGAGCTGTTTTTT
NA | TRBD1 | TRBJ1-1 | TRBV18 | CASSSTGLGNTEAFF | TGTGCCAGCTCATCGACAGGGCTCGGGAACACTGAAGCTTTCTTT
NA | NA | TRBJ1-5 | TRBV27 | CASSLRGLDVSNQPQHF | TGTGCCAGCAGTTTAAGGGGCCTCGATGTTAGCAATCAGCCCCAGCATTTT
NA | NA | TRBJ1-4 | TRBV29-1 | CSGRGVSEKLFF | TGCAGCGGGCGGGGGGTAAGCGAAAAACTGTTTTTT
NA | NA | TRBJ2-3 | TRBV7-8 | CASSLGGQPLISTDTQYF | TGTGCCAGCAGCTTAGGAGGACAGCCCCTAATTAGCACAGATACGCAGTATTTT
once | NA | TRBJ1-5 | TRBV9 | CASSVQGNQPQHF | TGTGCCAGCAGCGTTCAGGGGAATCAGCCCCAGCATTTT
NA | NA | TRBJ2-1 | TRBV21-1 | CAARSGVGRGAKGEQFF | NA
once | NA | TRBJ1-6 | TRBV30 | CAWSRQDSPLHF | TGTGCCTGGAGTAGACAGGATTCACCCCTCCACTTT
NA | TRBD2 | TRBJ2-7 | TRBV4-2 | CASSQLAGHYEQYF | TGTGCCAGCAGCCAGCTAGCGGGGCACTACGAGCAGTACTTC
NA | NA | TRBJ2-5 | TRBV28 | CASYSLGRKETQYF | TGTGCCAGCTATTCCTTGGGGCGGAAAGAGACCCAGTACTTC
NA | NA | TRBJ2-7 | TRBV5-8 | CASSHERYAMPYEQYF | TGTGCCAGCAGCCATGAGAGGTATGCGATGCCCTACGAGCAGTACTTC
once | TRBD1 | TRBJ2-5 | TRBV28 | CASSLPQQGEETQYF | TGTGCCAGCAGTTTACCCCAACAGGGGGAAGAGACCCAGTACTTC
NA | NA | TRBJ2-3 | TRBV12-5 | CASGLGGTTEGGTDTQYF | TGTGCTAGTGGTTTGGGGGGGACTACCGAGGGGGGCACAGATACGCAGTATTTT
NA | NA | TRBJ1-2 | TRBV28 | CASSLRQWWVYGYTF | TGTGCCAGCAGTTTGCGACAGTGGTGGGTCTATGGCTACACCTTC
NA | NA | TRBJ2-2 | TRBV9 | CASSVVLGTPGELFF | TGTGCCAGCAGCGTAGTATTGGGGACACCCGGGGAGCTGTTTTTT
once | NA | TRBJ1-1 | TRBV5-4 | CASSWDTGEAFF | TGTGCCAGCAGCTGGGACACCGGTGAAGCTTTCTTT
NA | TRBD1 | TRBJ1-2 | TRBV28 | CASTLQGDYGYTF | TGTGCCAGCACCCTTCAGGGGGACTATGGCTACACCTTC
NA | NA | TRBJ2-5 | TRBV7-9 | CAGTVGAIREETQYF | TGTGCCGGCACCGTAGGGGCAATCCGTGAGGAGACCCAGTACTTC
NA | NA | TRBJ1-4 | TRBV25-1 | CASSVRTVEEKLFF | TGTGCCAGCAGTGTCCGGACAGTCGAGGAAAAACTGTTTTTT
NA | NA | TRBJ1-5 | TRBV28 | CASSPIHTGTSPFGSNQPQHF | TGTGCCAGCAGCCCAATACACACCGGGACAAGCCCCTTTGGCAGCAATCAGCCCCAGCATTTT
NA | NA | TRBJ1-1 | TRBV5-1 | CASSPVENTEAFF | TGCGCCAGCAGTCCGGTCGAGAACACTGAAGCTTTCTTT
once | TRBD1 | TRBJ2-7 | TRBV19 | CASSMYPGGTYEQYF | TGTGCCAGTAGTATGTATCCAGGGGGCACCTACGAGCAGTACTTC
NA | TRBD2 | TRBJ2-3 | TRBV7-9 | CASTDLAGLTDTQYF | TGTGCCAGCACCGATCTAGCGGGGCTCACAGATACGCAGTATTTT
few | TRBD1 | TRBJ1-5 | TRBV28 | CASSLLDREDQPQHF | TGTGCCAGCAGTTTACTCGACAGGGAAGATCAGCCCCAGCATTTT
NA | TRBD1 | TRBJ1-2 | TRBV6-1 | CASSGTGQDVYGYTF | TGTGCCAGCAGTGGAACGGGACAGGATGTCTATGGCTACACCTTC
NA | TRBD1 | TRBJ1-2 | TRBV27 | CASSLEDRGTYGYTF | TGTGCCAGCAGTTTAGAGGACAGGGGGACCTATGGCTACACCTTC
NA | TRBD1 | TRBJ1-4 | TRBV11-2 | CASSQTAWTGGSNKLFF | TGTGCCAGCAGCCAAACAGCTTGGACAGGGGGATCGAACAAACTGTTTTTT
NA | NA | TRBJ2-3 | TRBV9 | CASSVPPEGRLTDTQYF | TGTGCCAGCAGCGTGCCCCCGGAGGGGCGATTGACAGATACGCAGTATTTT
NA | TRBD1 | TRBJ2-7 | TRBV6-5 | CASSFSGGDPYEQYF | TGTGCCAGCAGTTTTTCAGGGGGAGATCCCTACGAGCAGTACTTC
few | NA | TRBJ1-1 | TRBV5-4 | CASSFSRGSTEAFF | TGTGCCAGCAGCTTTTCAAGGGGGAGCACTGAAGCTTTCTTT
NA | TRBD1 | TRBJ2-5 | TRBV28 | CASSKLGQGASETQYF | TGTGCCAGCTCCAAACTGGGACAGGGGGCATCTGAGACCCAGTACTTC
few | NA | TRBJ1-1 | TRBV5-6 | CASSLERNTEAFF | TGTGCCAGCAGCTTGGAGAGGAACACTGAAGCTTTCTTT
NA | TRBD2 | TRBJ2-1 | TRBV7-2 | CASASGGPYNEQFF | TGTGCCAGTGCTAGCGGGGGCCCCTACAATGAGCAGTTCTTC
NA | TRBD1 | TRBJ1-2 | TRBV6-5 | CASRNRDRGDYGYTF | TGTGCCAGCAGAAACCGGGACAGGGGAGACTATGGCTACACCTTC
NA | TRBD1 | TRBJ1-2 | TRBV7-8 | CASSSSGTGDGYTF | TGTGCCAGCAGCTCCTCCGGGACAGGGGACGGCTACACCTTC
NA | NA | TRBJ2-1 | TRBV15 | CATSRARQGGNEQFF | TGTGCCACCAGCAGAGCGCGGCAGGGTGGGAATGAGCAGTTCTTC
few | TRBD1 | TRBJ2-1 | TRBV6-4 | CASSDGQGANEQFF | TGTGCCAGCAGTGACGGACAGGGGGCTAATGAGCAGTTCTTC
once | TRBD2 | TRBJ2-3 | TRBV30 | CAWSPGLAGGTDTQYF | TGTGCCTGGAGTCCGGGACTAGCGGGGGGCACAGATACGCAGTATTTT
once | NA | TRBJ1-2 | TRBV5-1 | CASSFLTGALNYGYTF | TGCGCCAGCAGCTTCTTGACAGGAGCACTAAACTATGGCTACACCTTC
NA | TRBD1 | TRBJ1-1 | TRBV4-1 | CASSYSQGGTEAFF | TGCGCCAGCAGCTACTCACAGGGGGGGACTGAAGCTTTCTTT
NA | TRBD2 | TRBJ2-5 | TRBV4-3 | CASSRRGAGLETQYF | TGCGCCAGCAGCAGGCGGGGGGCTGGGTTGGAGACCCAGTACTTC
once | TRBD2 | TRBJ2-7 | TRBV15 | CATSRGLVYEQYF | TGTGCCACCAGCAGGGGACTAGTCTACGAGCAGTACTTC
once | TRBD1 | TRBJ2-3 | TRBV9 | CASSPRQGSTDTQYF | TGTGCCAGCAGCCCACGACAGGGGAGTACAGATACGCAGTATTTT
NA | NA | TRBJ1-1 | TRBV7-2 | CASSLGRAVNTEAFF | TGTGCCAGCAGCTTAGGGAGGGCAGTGAACACTGAAGCTTTCTTT
NA | NA | TRBJ1-1 | TRBV4-1 | CASSQDEEGADTEAFF | TGCGCCAGCAGCCAAGATGAGGAGGGAGCGGACACTGAAGCTTTCTTT
NA | NA | TRBJ2-3 | TRBV29-1 | CSVWTQTDTQYF | TGCAGCGTTTGGACTCAAACAGATACGCAGTATTTT
NA | TRBD1 | TRBJ1-2 | TRBV9 | CASSDSPGQGYYGYTF | TGTGCCAGCAGCGACTCTCCGGGACAGGGGTACTATGGCTACACCTTC
NA | NA | TRBJ2-1 | TRBV4-2 | CASSQEAEQFF | TGTGCCAGCAGCCAAGAGGCTGAGCAGTTCTTC
NA | TRBD2 | TRBJ2-3 | TRBV10-3 | CAILRGGATDTQYF | TGTGCCATACTGCGGGGGGGGGCAACAGATACGCAGTATTTT